This section outlines one TCR beta chain sequence together with its context. The assay was immunoSEQ multiplex PCR, and TCRdb's table has in-frame clones only and misses some. The sample lists 40,000 to 45,000 clones; over 70% were seen once. V dropped 6 bases and J dropped 0 bases, with 11 bases sitting between them. This CDR3 spans 13 amino acids. Germline loops: CDR1 GTSNPN, CDR2 SVGIG (reference sequence). These data are taken from a study of OX40 agonist ivuxolimab in advanced cancers. The sequences come from CD4+ or CD8+ T cells sorted from blood, collected in a trial of the OX40 agonist ivuxolimab. The V gene is TRBV30, the J gene TRBJ1-1; D unresolved. The TCR was taken from an adult with an advanced solid tumor such as melanoma, head and neck, liver or kidney cancer. CDR3 residues: CACTGTLNTEAFF. The CDR3 region has the DNA TGTGCCTGCACCGGTACCTTGAACACTGAAGCTTTCTTT. Complete variable domain (other parts from reference TRBV30 and TRBJ1-1): SQTIHQWPATLVQPVGSPLSLECTVEGTSNPNLYWYRQAAGRGLQLLFYSVGIGQISSEVPQNLSASRPQDRQFILSSKKLLLSDSGFYLCACTGTLNTEAFFGQGTRLTVV.